The rows below give T cell receptor beta chains drawn from one sample of a study of T cells in Graves' hyperthyroidism and ophthalmopathy. MiXCR, applied by TCRdb to the multiplex PCR reads, yields one record per CDR3 protein. The repertoire consists of a few hundred thousand distinct CDR3 sequences, with 15% to 17% occurring once and the leading ten covering under 8%. What was sequenced was blood. The receptor set was obtained from a woman in her twenties or thirties with Graves' hyperthyroidism. CDR3s include the opening cysteine and the closing phenylalanine or tryptophan. The order of the fields is V gene, D gene, J gene, clone size, CDR3 DNA, CDR3 protein. D genes are given only for firm matches. A row's size may be missing; if present it is once, few, many or a size class.

TRBV30,TRBD2,TRBJ2-2,few,TGTGCCTGGGGGGGACTAGCGGCGACCGGGGAGCTGTTTTTT,CAWGGLAATGELFF
TRBV4-1,-,TRBJ2-7,few,TGCGCCAGCAGCCAAGAGAACGGAGGGCCTCAGTACGAGCAGTACTTC,CASSQENGGPQYEQYF
TRBV20-1,TRBD2,TRBJ2-1,many,TGCAGTGCTGAAAGGACTAGCGGGAGGGCCCGAGAGCAGTTCTTC,CSAERTSGRAREQFF
TRBV29-1,TRBD2,TRBJ2-2,few,TGCAGCGCTCTCAAAGCGGGGGGTAACACCGGGGAGCTGTTTTTT,CSALKAGGNTGELFF
TRBV7-3,TRBD2,TRBJ2-1,many,TGTGCCAGCAGCTTAACAGCGCGGGGGAAATACAATGAGCAGTTCTTC,CASSLTARGKYNEQFF
TRBV7-2,-,TRBJ1-5,many,TGTGCCAGCAGCTTAGCGCGGGGTTTTGGTTCGCCCCAGCATTTT,CASSLARGFGSPQHF
TRBV7-9,-,TRBJ1-2,many,TGTGCCAGCAGCTCAGGGGTATCCGATGGCTACACCTTC,CASSSGVSDGYTF
TRBV19,TRBD2,TRBJ2-2,-,TGTGCCAGTACTTTAGGGGAGGGCACCGGGGAGCTGTTTTTT,CASTLGEGTGELFF
TRBV28,TRBD1,TRBJ2-7,-,TGTGCCAGCAGTTTAGGACAGGGGGCGCCCTACGAGCAGTACTTC,CASSLGQGAPYEQYF
TRBV6-1,TRBD2,TRBJ2-1,-,TGTGCCAGCAGGCCTACTAGCGGGGGACGCAATGAGCAGTTCTTC,CASRPTSGGRNEQFF
TRBV6-2/TRBV6-3,TRBD2,TRBJ2-7,-,TGTGCCAGCAGCCGACTAGCGGGAGAAGAGCAGTACTTC,CASSRLAGEEQYF
TRBV13,-,TRBJ1-2,many,TGTGCCAGCAGCTTAAAAACAGGATCCAGCTATGGCTACACCTTC,CASSLKTGSSYGYTF
TRBV27,-,TRBJ1-4,few,TGTGCCAGCAGTTTAGTATCGCAGTCGAAAAAACTGTTTTTT,CASSLVSQSKKLFF
TRBV27,-,TRBJ2-1,many,TGTGCCAGCGGACGGACAGTCTACAATGAGCAGTTCTTC,CASGRTVYNEQFF
TRBV10-3,TRBD2,TRBJ2-3,-,TGTGCCATCACTTCGGGAGCGGGAGAATCTGTTACGCAGTATTTT,CAITSGAGESVTQYF
TRBV7-2,-,TRBJ1-2,many,TGTGCCAGCAGCTTTCCCGACTATGGCTACACCTTC,CASSFPDYGYTF
TRBV4-1,-,TRBJ2-5,many,TGCGCCAGCAGCCAAGACCAGGGAGTCCAAGAGACCCAGTACTTC,CASSQDQGVQETQYF
TRBV7-6,-,TRBJ2-1,few,TGTGCCAGCAGCTTATCCCCAACATCATTGGGTGAGCAGTTCTTC,CASSLSPTSLGEQFF
TRBV20-1,TRBD1,TRBJ2-5,few,TGCAGTGCTAGTCCTACGTCAGGGACAGCTTACCAAGAGACCCAGTACTTC,CSASPTSGTAYQETQYF
TRBV20-1,TRBD2,TRBJ2-2,many,TGCAGTGCTAGAGCCCCGGGACTAGCACATACCGGGGAGCTGTTTTTT,CSARAPGLAHTGELFF
TRBV29-1,TRBD2,TRBJ2-1,few,TGCAGCGTTGGGGGGGCTCTAGCGGGAGATACCGGTGAGCAGTTCTTC,CSVGGALAGDTGEQFF
TRBV7-3,TRBD2,TRBJ2-1,many,TGTGCCAGCAGCCAGGGTGGAGCGGGAGGGGGAAATGAGCAGTTCTTC,CASSQGGAGGGNEQFF
TRBV5-1,-,TRBJ2-1,many,TGCGCCAGCAGCTTGGCACAGCATGAGCAGTTCTTC,CASSLAQHEQFF
TRBV2,-,TRBJ1-6,-,TGTGCCAGCAGTGGCCTGTTGTCACCCCTCCACTTT,CASSGLLSPLHF
TRBV28,-,TRBJ2-7,many,TGTGCCAGCAGTTTCATCTCCTACGAGCAGTACTTC,CASSFISYEQYF
TRBV14,-,TRBJ2-3,few,TGTGCCAGCAGCCAAGAGGATGCAGATACGCAGTATTTT,CASSQEDADTQYF
TRBV11-2,TRBD1,TRBJ2-7,many,TGTGCCAGCAGCTTATGGGGGACAGGGGTTATCTACGAGCAGTACTTC,CASSLWGTGVIYEQYF
TRBV24-1,-,TRBJ2-1,-,TGTGCCACCAGTCCACGGACGGAACCAAATGAGCAGTTCTTC,CATSPRTEPNEQFF
TRBV16,-,TRBJ2-2,-,TGTGCCAGCAGCCAATCGAGGGGCTTAAACACCGGGGAGCTGTTTTTT,CASSQSRGLNTGELFF
TRBV27,-,TRBJ1-2,many,TGTGCCAGCAGACCAGCCGCTGAGGGGACACGGTATGGCTACACCTTC,CASRPAAEGTRYGYTF
TRBV6-1,TRBD2,TRBJ2-3,many,TGTGCCAGCAGTGGTAGCGGGAGAGGCACAGATACGCAGTATTTT,CASSGSGRGTDTQYF
TRBV11-2,TRBD2,TRBJ2-3,-,TGTGCCAGCAGCTCGGCCGGACTAGCGGGGACTGGGTTAGTAAATACGCAGTATTTT,CASSSAGLAGTGLVNTQYF
TRBV2,-,TRBJ2-7,few,TGTGCCAGCAGTGAAAGGGACCCCTACGAGCAGTACTTC,CASSERDPYEQYF
TRBV2,TRBD2,TRBJ2-4,many,TGTGCCAGCAGGGGGATAGCGGGAGAGGAAAACATTCAGTACTTC,CASRGIAGEENIQYF
TRBV30,-,TRBJ2-7,few,TGTGCCTGGAGTCCCTTAGGTTACGAGCAGTACTTC,CAWSPLGYEQYF
TRBV24-1,TRBD2,TRBJ2-1,-,TGTGCCACCAGTGATGGCGGGAGTCATGGGAATGAGCAGTTCTTC,CATSDGGSHGNEQFF
TRBV5-8,-,TRBJ2-4,few,TGTGCCAGCAGCTTGAGGGGGGGATACAACATTCAGTACTTC,CASSLRGGYNIQYF
TRBV15,TRBD2,TRBJ2-1,once,TGTGCCACCAGCAGAGAGGGACTAGATGGTAATGAGCAGTTCTTC,CATSREGLDGNEQFF
TRBV11-2,-,TRBJ2-3,many,TGTGCCAGCAGCTTAGTCCTAGACCCAGATACGCAGTATTTT,CASSLVLDPDTQYF
TRBV27,TRBD2,TRBJ2-1,many,TGTGCCAGCAGTTATCAAGCGGGGGCCTACAATGAGCAGTTCTTC,CASSYQAGAYNEQFF
TRBV12-5,TRBD2,TRBJ2-3,-,TGTGCTAGTGTTAGCGGGGACACAGATACGCAGTATTTT,CASVSGDTDTQYF
TRBV20-1,TRBD1,TRBJ2-7,-,TGCAGTGCGACAGACAGGGGGTTATTCGACGAGCAGTACTTC,CSATDRGLFDEQYF
TRBV10-3,-,TRBJ2-7,-,TGTGCTGGAGCCTTGGTGGAGGCGGGCGAGCAGTACTTC,CAGALVEAGEQYF
TRBV2,-,TRBJ1-2,-,TGTGCCAGCAGTCAGGGATATAACTATGGCTACACCTTC,CASSQGYNYGYTF
TRBV20-1,-,TRBJ2-5,many,TGCAGTGCAGAAAAGGTAGAGACCCAGTACTTC,CSAEKVETQYF
TRBV15,-,TRBJ2-3,few,TGTGCCACCAGCGGGAGAGTTAGCACAGATACGCAGTATTTT,CATSGRVSTDTQYF
TRBV10-3,TRBD1,TRBJ1-1,-,TGTGCCATCAGTGACACAGGGGGCGGGACTGAAGCTTTCTTT,CAISDTGGGTEAFF
TRBV5-1,TRBD1,TRBJ1-2,many,TGCGCCAGCAGCCAAGCCATCGCGGGACAGAATGGCTACACCTTC,CASSQAIAGQNGYTF
TRBV6-2/TRBV6-3,TRBD1,TRBJ1-5,many,TGTGCCAGCAGTTACTCCCGACAGGGCCATAGCAATCAGCCCCAGCATTTT,CASSYSRQGHSNQPQHF
TRBV5-4,TRBD1,TRBJ1-6,-,TGTGCCAGCGGAGACAGGGGCTCACCCCTCCACTTT,CASGDRGSPLHF
TRBV27,-,TRBJ1-1,many,TGTGCCAGCAGACAAACCTGGGAAACTGAAGCTTTCTTT,CASRQTWETEAFF
TRBV18,-,TRBJ2-1,few,TGTGCCAGCTCACCATCCCGGGAGCCGGGTGAGCAGTTCTTC,CASSPSREPGEQFF
TRBV6-2/TRBV6-3,-,TRBJ2-7,many,TGTGCCAGCAAGTACGGCGTGGGAACGGGTAGATCCTACGAGCAGTACTTC,CASKYGVGTGRSYEQYF
TRBV24-1,TRBD2,TRBJ2-2,few,TGTGCCACCAGTGATTATCCCCGGGCAGGGCGAACTAGCGGGAGACCAAGCCCCGGGGAGCTGTTTTTT,CATSDYPRAGRTSGRPSPGELFF
TRBV6-1,-,TRBJ2-3,many,TGTGCCAGCAGCGAAAACCTAGGGGATACGCAGTATTTT,CASSENLGDTQYF
TRBV3-1,-,TRBJ1-6,many,TGTGCCAGCAGCCAAGGGACGGATTCACCCCTCCACTTT,CASSQGTDSPLHF
TRBV18,TRBD2,TRBJ2-3,few,TGTGCCAGCTCACCACCCGGGACTAGCGGGAGCGGAGATACGCAGTATTTT,CASSPPGTSGSGDTQYF
TRBV6-6,-,TRBJ1-1,many,TGTGCCAGCAGTTACCAAATCGGCAGGGGTTATACTGAAGCTTTCTTT,CASSYQIGRGYTEAFF
TRBV19,-,TRBJ2-1,-,TGTGCCAGTAGTATTTCCTCGGGAGTAGGTAGCAATGAGCAGTTCTTC,CASSISSGVGSNEQFF